This is a list of T cell receptor beta chains from one sample in a study of blood T cell repertoires in COVID-19. Method: immunoSEQ multiplex PCR; TCRdb's copy keeps in-frame clones and lacks some. The data hold 40,000 to 50,000 clones, with approximately 83% observed a single time. Sample: peripheral blood. These receptor sequences come from a woman older than 75 with acute or convalescent COVID-19. Both conserved end residues are part of each CDR3.

CDR3: CATGLAEKTQYF
J: TRBJ2-5
V: TRBV12-3/TRBV12-4

CDR3: CASSLEGWYRTNYGYTF
J: TRBJ1-2
V: TRBV11-3

CDR3: CASSVEDPNTGELFF
J: TRBJ2-2
V: TRBV9

CDR3: CASSYEQGYEKLFF
J: TRBJ1-4
V: TRBV6-5

CDR3: CASSQLDRGGYGYTF
J: TRBJ1-2
V: TRBV4-1

CDR3: CASSVSGGQDSPLHF
J: TRBJ1-6
V: TRBV9

CDR3: CASSLPGGRSEQYF
J: TRBJ2-7
V: TRBV11-1

CDR3: CASTQSRGSGNQPQHF
J: TRBJ1-5
V: TRBV10-1

CDR3: CATGGGASSYNEQFF
J: TRBJ2-1
V: TRBV10-3

CDR3: CASSLSGGADTQYF
J: TRBJ2-3
V: TRBV7-3

CDR3: CASSTDWNTEAFF
J: TRBJ1-1
V: TRBV5-1

CDR3: CASSTGTGSSYEQYF
J: TRBJ2-7
V: TRBV7-7

CDR3: CASSRDTPYEQYF
J: TRBJ2-7
V: TRBV6-5

CDR3: CASSPLGQASYSNQPQHF
J: TRBJ1-5
V: TRBV27

CDR3: CASSRNRDNQPQHF
J: TRBJ1-5
V: TRBV6-5

CDR3: CASSRTPSTDTQYF
J: TRBJ2-3
V: TRBV6-5

CDR3: CASSLERGEAFF
J: TRBJ1-1
V: TRBV7-9

CDR3: CASSIQGTDTQYF
J: TRBJ2-3
V: TRBV19

CDR3: CASSFRESTDTQYF
J: TRBJ2-3
V: TRBV5-1

CDR3: CASSAGKTSPLHF
J: TRBJ1-6
V: TRBV10-1

CDR3: CASSSLDRAPTDTQYF
J: TRBJ2-3
V: TRBV5-6

CDR3: CASSVRTGDTEAFF
J: TRBJ1-1
V: TRBV2

CDR3: CASSVDTEAFF
J: TRBJ1-1
V: TRBV2

CDR3: CASSQGTSGGADTQYF
J: TRBJ2-3
V: TRBV4-1

CDR3: CASSSPSSHEQYF
J: TRBJ2-7
V: TRBV4-1

CDR3: CASSPFGGLHGYTF
J: TRBJ1-2
V: TRBV18

CDR3: CASGLSPGNEQFF
J: TRBJ2-1
V: TRBV12-5

CDR3: CASSIRRSNQPQHF
J: TRBJ1-5
V: TRBV19

CDR3: CASSSSSRINEQYF
J: TRBJ2-7
V: TRBV7-2

CDR3: CASTWTGRDGYTF
J: TRBJ1-2
V: TRBV7-9

CDR3: CANSVAGNYGYTF
J: TRBJ1-2
V: TRBV2

CDR3: CASSASGTAAAEQYF
J: TRBJ2-7
V: TRBV10-1

CDR3: CASSLRVAGSTDTQYF
J: TRBJ2-3
V: TRBV5-1

CDR3: CASSSPTTGAGEQYF
J: TRBJ2-7
V: TRBV6-5

CDR3: CASSTEGDQPQHF
J: TRBJ1-5
V: TRBV27

CDR3: CAIRWGDEAFF
J: TRBJ1-1
V: TRBV28

CDR3: CASSQVLANTEAFF
J: TRBJ1-1
V: TRBV4-1

CDR3: CASRSHGATEAFF
J: TRBJ1-1
V: TRBV2

CDR3: CASSLEGGRGGYTF
J: TRBJ1-2
V: TRBV11-2

CDR3: CAISGETSTNYGYTF
J: TRBJ1-2
V: TRBV10-3